A single sample is the source of the 9 T cell receptor beta chains below, sequenced in a study of early T cells in non-severe SARS-CoV-2 infection. One entry per CDR3 protein, called by TCRdb with MiXCR from the 5' RACE reads. The data hold some 80,000 distinct CDR3 sequences, with roughly 15% observed a single time. Sequencing input: whole blood. The receptors stem from an adult who was a healthcare worker with PCR-confirmed SARS-CoV-2 infection or an uninfected control (not recorded which).

This clonotype has at least ten counts. The rearrangement joins TRBV29-1 to TRBJ1-1; TRBD1 might be the D (5 bases). This CDR3 is 17 amino acids long. Germline V gene data show CDR1 as SQVTM and CDR2 as ANQGSEA. The V end was cut by 4 bases, the J end by 4 bases, with 25 bases between. In DNA, the CDR3 is TGCAGCGTTGCCGGAACGGGTTCGGGGCTTGGGGGCACTGAAGCTTTCTTT. Its translation: CSVAGTGSGLGGTEAFF.

The table lists this clonotype with a few counts. Written as DNA, the CDR3 is TGTGCCAGTTCCCCCTCCGGGACTAGGGCTACAGATACGCAGTATTTT. This codes for CASSPSGTRATDTQYF. The genes are TRBV19 and TRBJ2-3, with 8 nucleotides matching TRBD2. The CDR3 contains 16 residues. The germline V gene encodes CDR1 LNHDA and CDR2 SQIVND (reference sequence). J was trimmed by 3 bases and V by 8 bases; bases with no gene match: 13.

Ten or more counts support this clonotype. This chain uses TRBV12-3 or TRBV12-4 with TRBJ1-5, with D hard to call. Trimming removed 6 bases at V and 3 bases at J, with 15 bases between. The CDR3 is 15 residues long. This chain's CDR3 is CASSLGQSDNQPQHF. The CDR3 coding sequence is TGTGCCAGCAGCCTAGGGCAGAGTGACAATCAGCCCCAGCATTTT.

The chain carries TRBV27 and TRBJ2-3; unclear D gene. This CDR3 has 13 amino acids. Trimming took off 5 bases at V and 3 bases at J, with 9 bases between the two ends. CDR1 is MNHEY, CDR2 SMNVEV, per germline (reference sequence). The CDR3 protein is CASSESLTDTQYF. CDR3 in DNA: TGTGCCAGCAGTGAGTCTTTAACAGATACGCAGTATTTT.

The sample holds a few counts of this clonotype. The chain couples TRBV29-1 to TRBJ1-2; a possible D gene is TRBD1 (6 bases). The V and J ends lost 1 base and 5 bases respectively, with 14 bases between them. This CDR3 has 14 amino acids. CDR1 and CDR2 (germline): SQVTM, ANQGSEA. Here the CDR3 DNA reads TGCAGCGTTGAAGGGGGCTCCGGGACATATGGCTACACCTTC. Encoded protein: CSVEGGSGTYGYTF.

The chain uses TRBV29-1 and TRBJ2-2; tentatively, D is TRBD1 (6 bases). Germline V gene sequence: CDR1 SQVTM, CDR2 ANQGSEA. This CDR3 has 13 residues. Trimming took off 3 bases at V and 5 bases at J, with 10 bases between the two ends. CDR3 residues: CSVDRGGTGELFF. The CDR3 nucleotides are TGCAGCGTTGACAGGGGTGGGACCGGGGAGCTGTTTTTT.

J is TRBJ1-2 and V is TRBV29-1; D may be TRBD1 (5 bases). This CDR3 is 15 amino acids long. Germline CDR1 reads SQVTM; CDR2 reads ANQGSEA. V shed 4 bases and J shed 2 bases, with 17 bases lying between them. Written as DNA, the CDR3 is TGCAGCGTTGGGACCCCTCGGGGCGAGAACTATGGCTACACCTTC. Its translation is CSVGTPRGENYGYTF.

This clonotype was observed at least ten times. The genes are TRBV7-9 and TRBJ2-3, with D perhaps matching TRBD2 (7 bases). CDR1 is SEHNR and CDR2 is FQNEAQ in the germline V gene (reference sequence). The V end lost 0 bases, the J end lost 6 bases, and 10 bases lay between the germline ends. The CDR3 is made up of 14 amino acids. CDR3 coding DNA: TGTGCCAGCAGCTTAGCGGGCGGGGGCGATACGCAGTATTTT. This translates into CASSLAGGGDTQYF. The full variable domain, with the rest looked up from reference TRBV7-9 and TRBJ2-3, is DTGVSQNPRHKITKRGQNVTFRCDPISEHNRLYWYRQTLGQGPEFLTYFQNEAQLEKSRLLSDRFSAERPKGSFSTLEIQRTEQGDSAMYLCASSLAGGGDTQYFGPGTRLTVL.

This clonotype appeared many times. The chain couples TRBV6-5 to TRBJ2-1; D is undetermined. With 0 bases removed from V and 0 bases from J, the gap between germline ends came to 27 bases. CDR1 is MNHEY, CDR2 SVGAGI, per germline. The CDR3 extends over 22 amino acids. CDR3 nucleotide sequence: TGTGCCAGCAGTTACTCGAGTCCGGTCGGCAGATTAGTGCCGAGCTCCTACAATGAGCAGTTCTTC. The encoded protein is CASSYSSPVGRLVPSSYNEQFF.